The present entry profiles one TCR beta chain with its context. Antigen specificity is unknown. The record originates from a study of cytomegalovirus exposure and HLA in healthy donors. The study, taken as a whole, reports: Researchers reported that a few CMV-associated chains were confirmed in vitro as CMV antigen-specific.

Per germline, CDR1 SQVTM and CDR2 ANQGSEA. This CDR3 comprises 13 residues. Trimming took 4 bases from V and 3 from J; bases not matched to a gene: 6. This PCR relied on a set of 60 Vbeta primers and 13 Jbeta primers. TCRdb keeps only in-frame clones here, not all; method: immunoSEQ multiplex PCR. The table lists over 110,000 clones, 60% to 80% of them singletons, with approximately 0.97% in the top ten. The receptor comes from a man younger than 35 in good health and CMV-seronegative. This chain links TRBV29-1 with TRBJ2-7; 7 nucleotides agree with TRBD1. The material sequenced was PBMCs. The CDR3 spells CSVGGQSDYEQYF. The CDR3 DNA follows: TGCAGCGTTGGGGGACAGTCAGACTACGAGCAGTACTTC.